Many counts were recorded for the clone carrying this T cell receptor (beta chain). These data originate in a study of response to subunit inactivated influenza vaccine. This CDR3 comprises 14 residues. V lost 5 bases and J lost 6; bases outside the gene matches: 5. One entry per CDR3 protein results from TCRdb running MiXCR on the RT-PCR reads. The data contain more than 450,000 distinct CDR3 sequences, 11% of them singletons. The same sample was also studied in work on T cells expressing NK-cell markers. That paper adds: TCR beta libraries carry UMIs added by 5'RACE template switching. Among eight sequenced donors, seven carried HCMV seropositivity while one was seronegative. Dominant NKG2C+ clonotypes were found to form about 1.0-7.5% of CD8+ T cells in six donors. Topping the CD3+CD56-NKG2C+ fraction as well were these clonotypes, in a handful of donors. Expanded NKG2C+ T cell clones were not confirmed as HCMV-specific.

This chain connects TRBV12-3 or TRBV12-4 to TRBJ1-5; 9 bases match TRBD1. This receptor was taken from a man in his fifties or sixties who received an inactivated influenza vaccine. The input for sequencing was PBMCs from blood, taken on the day of vaccination. As DNA, the CDR3 is TGTGCCAGCAGTCGGGGACAGGGCTCTCAGCCCCAGCATTTT. Its protein product is CASSRGQGSQPQHF.